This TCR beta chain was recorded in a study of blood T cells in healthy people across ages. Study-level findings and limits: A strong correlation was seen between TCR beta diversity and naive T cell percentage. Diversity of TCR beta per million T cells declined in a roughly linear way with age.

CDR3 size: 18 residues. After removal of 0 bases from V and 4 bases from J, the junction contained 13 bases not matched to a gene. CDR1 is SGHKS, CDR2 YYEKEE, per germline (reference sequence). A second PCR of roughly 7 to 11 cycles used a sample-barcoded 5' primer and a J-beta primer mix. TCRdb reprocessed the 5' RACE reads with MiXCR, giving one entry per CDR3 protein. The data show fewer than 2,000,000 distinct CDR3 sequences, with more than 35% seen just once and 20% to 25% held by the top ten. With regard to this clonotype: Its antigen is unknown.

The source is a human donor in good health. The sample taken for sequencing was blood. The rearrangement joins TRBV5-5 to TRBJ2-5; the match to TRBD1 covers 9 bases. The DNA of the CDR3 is TGTGCCAGCAGCTTGGCCTACTTTCCGGGACAGGGTAGAGAGACCCAGTACTTC. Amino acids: CASSLAYFPGQGRETQYF.